These 9 T cell receptor beta chains were all obtained from the same sample, sequenced in a study of T cell responses to AZD1222 COVID-19 vaccine. Sequenced by immunoSEQ multiplex PCR; TCRdb stores in-frame clones only, minus some. Among approximately 50,000 clones, about three quarters were seen once, and the ten largest hold 5.5% to 8%. The material sequenced was peripheral blood, taken on day 0 of AZD1222 vaccination. All receptors derive from an adult in good health.

The V gene is TRBV6-5, the J gene TRBJ1-2, with D possibly TRBD1 on 5 matching bases. V gave up 0 bases and J gave up 6 bases, with 14 bases separating them. The CDR3 runs to 15 residues. CDR1 is MNHEY and CDR2 is SVGAGI in the germline V gene. CDR3 amino acids: CASSYSQGPMDGYTF. CDR3 sequence (DNA): TGTGCCAGCAGTTACTCGCAGGGTCCCATGGATGGCTACACCTTC.

The J gene is TRBJ1-3, the V gene TRBV4-1; D is unclear. The CDR3 totals 14 residues. Germline-derived CDR1 and CDR2 are MGHRA and YSYEKL. Trimming cost V 6 bases and J 4 bases, with 13 bases left between them. The CDR3 reads CASRSRTTGNTIYF. CDR3 DNA sequence: TGCGCCAGCAGATCTCGGACTACGGGAAACACCATATATTTT.

This rearrangement joins TRBV20-1 to TRBJ1-1; weak D call: TRBD1 (5 bases). The CDR3 is 13 amino acids. The V and J ends lost 3 bases and 7 bases respectively, with 15 bases between them. From germline, CDR1 is DFQATT and CDR2 SNEGSKA (reference sequence). CDR3 residues: CSASTGGWGEAFF. CDR3 bases: TGCAGTGCTAGTACCGGGGGATGGGGTGAAGCTTTCTTT.

The V gene is TRBV7-2, the J gene TRBJ2-1, with D unclear. The CDR3 contains 13 residues. Between the trimmed V and J ends, which lost 3 bases and 5 bases, there was a span of 8 bases. Germline assignment: CDR1 SGHTA and CDR2 FQGNSA. The CDR3 loop is CASSFDQNNEQFF. In nucleotides, the CDR3 is TGTGCCAGCAGCTTCGACCAGAACAATGAGCAGTTCTTC.

CDR3 loop: CASSQTGAAMNTEAFF. The DNA for the CDR3 is TGCGCCAGCAGCCAGACCGGGGCCGCTATGAACACTGAAGCTTTCTTT. The gene calls are TRBV5-1 and TRBJ1-1, with TRBD1 as a possible D gene (5 bases). V shed 4 bases and J shed 0 bases, with 16 bases lying between them. This CDR3 contains 16 residues. CDR1 and CDR2 from the germline V gene are SGHRS and YFSETQ.

The V gene is TRBV5-1, the J gene TRBJ1-1, with 8 bases identical to TRBD1. CDR1 is SGHRS, CDR2 YFSETQ, per germline. Trimming cost V 0 bases and J 0 bases; bases outside gene matches: 4. The CDR3 is 16 amino acids. The CDR3 DNA reads TGCGCCAGCAGCTTGGTGGGACAGGAGATGAACACTGAAGCTTTCTTT. As protein: CASSLVGQEMNTEAFF.

The gene calls are TRBV2 and TRBJ2-5, with 7 bases fitting TRBD1. Trimming cost V 4 bases and J 12 bases; bases outside gene matches: 5. This CDR3 has 11 residues. Germline CDR1 reads SNHLY; CDR2 reads FYNNEI. CDR3: CASSGTGIKYF. The CDR3 DNA follows: TGTGCCAGCAGTGGGACAGGCATTAAGTACTTC.

This sequence joins TRBV19 and TRBJ2-1; 11 bases fit TRBD1. CDR3 length: 12 amino acids. Germline trimming cut 6 bases from V and 13 bases from J; bases unmatched to any gene: 5. Germline-derived CDR1 and CDR2 are LNHDA and SQIVND (reference sequence). DNA for the CDR3: TGTGCCAGTAGAATGGGACAGGGGGATCAGTTCTTC. Its translation is CASRMGQGDQFF.

V gene TRBV6-1 combines with J gene TRBJ2-5, with D perhaps being TRBD1 or TRBD2 (6 bases each). Germline assignment: CDR1 MNHNS and CDR2 SASEGT. The CDR3 is 15 amino acids. Trimming shortened V by 3 bases and J by 4 bases, and 15 bases separated the two germline ends. CDR3 sequence: CASSEQRGVGETQYF. In DNA form, the CDR3 reads TGTGCCAGCAGTGAGCAGAGGGGGGTAGGAGAGACCCAGTACTTC.